This TCR beta chain was found in a study of shared clonotypes between healthy human individuals. CDR1 SEHNR and CDR2 FQNEAQ come from the germline V gene (reference sequence). After removal of 5 bases from V and 3 bases from J, the junction contained 6 bases not matched to a gene. The CDR3 spans 15 residues. Produced via immunoSEQ multiplex PCR; TCRdb's table is partial and in-frame only. The table has more than 900,000 clones, about 84% seen once. This clone was observed a handful of times. All donors were Caucasian adults living in Nashville, Tennessee. The split of CD4+ cells yielded CD45RA+ naive and CD45RA-negative memory subsets.

The receptor was derived from a man between 18 and 35 years old in good health. Some clones in this sample may be carry-over from other donors' samples. The V and J genes are TRBV7-9 and TRBJ1-1, with TRBD1 matching over 10 bases. Sample: memory CD4+ T cells from PBMCs. Subset denoted: CD45RA-negative fraction. The CDR3 coding sequence is TGTGCCAGCAGCCTAAGCGGGACAGGGGACACTGAAGCTTTCTTT. Its translation: CASSLSGTGDTEAFF.